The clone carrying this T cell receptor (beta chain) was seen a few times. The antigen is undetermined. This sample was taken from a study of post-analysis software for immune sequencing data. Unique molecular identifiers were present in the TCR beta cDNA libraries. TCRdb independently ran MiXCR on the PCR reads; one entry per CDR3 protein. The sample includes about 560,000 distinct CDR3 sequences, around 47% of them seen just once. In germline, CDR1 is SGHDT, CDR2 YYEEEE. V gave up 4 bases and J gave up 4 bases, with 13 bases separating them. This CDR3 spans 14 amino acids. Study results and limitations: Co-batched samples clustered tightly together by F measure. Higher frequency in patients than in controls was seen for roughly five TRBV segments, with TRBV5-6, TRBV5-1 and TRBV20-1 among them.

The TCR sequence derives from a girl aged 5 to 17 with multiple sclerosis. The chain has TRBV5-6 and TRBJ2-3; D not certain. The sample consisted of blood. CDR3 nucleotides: TGTGCCAGCAGCGAAGCACTCGACCCAGATACGCAGTATTTT. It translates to CASSEALDPDTQYF.